This entry is about one TCR beta chain. Its antigen remains unidentified. The data originate from a study of cytomegalovirus exposure and HLA in healthy donors. Findings of the study overall: The authors enumerated over 150 TCR beta chains as linked to cytomegalovirus. A link between a missense DCLRE1C variant and TCR beta V- and J-gene trimming emerged from a later analysis.

Between the trimmed V and J ends, which lost 4 bases and 6 bases, there was a span of 15 bases. The germline gives CDR1 GTSNPN, CDR2 SVGIG (reference sequence). This CDR3 region has 13 residues. PCR employed 60 Vbeta and 13 Jbeta primers. Data came from immunoSEQ multiplex PCR; TCRdb stores just in-frame clones and leaves some out. The table records roughly 150,000 clones, around 83% of them present only once. The chain carries TRBV30 and TRBJ1-1; weak D call: TRBD1 (6 bases). This receptor was obtained from a man aged 50-60 years in good health and CMV-seropositive. Sequencing was performed on PBMCs. Here the CDR3 DNA reads TGTGCCTGGATGGGACAAGGAATGGCTGAAGCTTTCTTT. Translation gives CAWMGQGMAEAFF.